Listed here are 29 T cell receptor beta chains from one sample, sequenced in a study of blood T cells in healthy people across ages (dated by TCRdb to the mid-2010s). The library was obtained by 5' RACE. These reads were obtained on an Illumina HiSeq 2500. A second PCR of about 7 to 12 cycles was run with a J-beta primer mix and a sample-barcoded 5' primer. TCRdb applied fastp at Q25 and MiXCR to the public reads, then kept only in-frame beta chains. Here each entry gathers all rows of one CDR3 protein and keeps the most common genes and DNA. The sample yields 600,000 or so distinct CDR3 sequences; approximately 21% were counted once. Roughly 3.7% of the sample lies in the top ten. The sequencing sample was made of blood. These TCRs come from a man between 65 and 85 years old in good health.

This chain uses TRBV10-2 with TRBJ1-5; 7 bases map to TRBD1. V dropped 2 bases and J dropped 3; count of bases not matched to a gene: 4. Germline lookup yields CDR1 WSHSY and CDR2 SAAADI. CDR3 size: 15 residues. The CDR3 region is CASSEEGGDNQPQHF. CDR3 DNA: TGCGCCAGCAGTGAGGAAGGGGGCGACAATCAGCCCCAGCATTTT.

The genes are TRBV6-1 and TRBJ1-5, with D possibly being TRBD1 (6 bases). V was shortened by 1 base and J by 6 bases, with 10 bases between the two germline ends. The germline CDR1 and CDR2 sequences are MNHNS and SASEGT. This CDR3 spans 14 amino acids. The CDR3 sequence is CASSEGRGTQPQHF. DNA for the CDR3: TGTGCCAGCAGTGAAGGCAGGGGTACTCAGCCCCAGCATTTT.

V gene TRBV29-1 combines with J gene TRBJ2-2; 10 bases fit TRBD2. The CDR3 loop spans 17 amino acids. Trimming at V came to 7 bases and at J to 5 bases, leaving 16 bases not matched to a gene. CDR1 is SQVTM and CDR2 is ANQGSEA in the germline V gene. CDR3 protein: CSAKNWTSGDYTGELFF. The CDR3 nucleotides are TGCAGCGCCAAAAACTGGACTAGCGGAGACTATACCGGGGAGCTGTTTTTT.

This clonotype was detected ten times or more. V is TRBV9 and J is TRBJ1-4; unclear D gene. The V and J ends lost 1 base and 0 bases respectively, with 10 bases between them. Germline V gene sequence: CDR1 SGDLS, CDR2 YYNGEE. The CDR3 spans 16 residues. The CDR3 region is CASSVHPDATNEKLFF. The CDR3 region has the DNA TGTGCCAGCAGCGTACACCCCGATGCAACTAATGAAAAACTGTTTTTT.

The chain employs TRBV6-5 and TRBJ2-3; D possibly corresponds to TRBD2 (6 bases). Trimming stripped 5 bases from V and 2 bases from J, with 14 bases between. Germline V gene lookup returns CDR1 MNHEY and CDR2 SVGAGI. The CDR3 has 15 residues. Here the CDR3 reads CASSHGTSNTDTQYF. The CDR3 DNA reads TGTGCCAGCAGTCACGGGACTTCCAACACAGATACGCAGTATTTT.

This clonotype appeared a few times. V and J are TRBV27 and TRBJ2-5, with D possibly being TRBD1 or TRBD2 (5 bases each). The end of the DNA is better explained by TRBJ2-1, so the J call may be wrong. The CDR3 has 14 residues. Germline CDR1 and CDR2: MNHEY and SMNVEV (reference sequence). The CDR3 DNA is TGTGCCAGCAGTTCCTCCGGGACGCTTAATGAGCAGTTCTTC. Protein product: CASSSSGTLNEQFF.

This clonotype has a handful of counts. The rearrangement links TRBV30 to TRBJ1-5, with D unresolved. CDR1 and CDR2 (germline): GTSNPN, SVGIG (reference sequence). Deletions cut 5 bases from V and 4 bases from J, with 6 bases between. The CDR3 length is 11 residues. The DNA of the CDR3 is TGTGCCTGGGTAAGAAATCAGCCCCAGCATTTT. This sequence encodes CAWVRNQPQHF.

The chain has TRBV6-2 or TRBV6-3 and TRBJ2-1; D perhaps matches TRBD2 (5 bases). Trimming pared 1 base from V and 3 bases from J, leaving 13 bases between. The germline V gene encodes CDR1 MNHEY and CDR2 SVGEGT. The CDR3 sequence is 16 residues long. The CDR3 DNA sequence: TGTGCCAGCAGTTACTTCGGCAGCGGAGGCTACAATGAGCAGTTCTTC. It encodes CASSYFGSGGYNEQFF.

CDR3 residues: CASSKSARVAGEEREQYF. As DNA, the CDR3 is TGTGCCAGCAGCAAATCGGCTCGGGTAGCGGGAGAGGAGAGAGAGCAGTACTTC. The V and J genes are TRBV21-1 and TRBJ2-7; TRBD2 is taken as the D call from the table, unchecked against the DNA. TRBV21-1 is a listed pseudogene. The CDR3 sequence is 18 residues long.

Comment on this clonotype: At one end the junction does not follow the germline gene, possibly because of a read error. This chain uses TRBV7-2 with TRBJ1-2, with 9 bases lining up with TRBD1. Germline CDR1 reads SGHTA; CDR2 reads FQGNSA. The CDR3 length is 15 residues. This chain's CDR3 is CASSPQNTGGAGCTF. CDR3 nucleotides: TGTGCCAGCAGCCCCCAGAACACAGGGGGCGCGGGCTGCACCTTC.

This clonotype was detected only a few times. The chain has TRBV2 and TRBJ2-5, with TRBD1 matching over 11 bases. CDR3 length equals 15 residues. J was trimmed by 5 bases and V by 4 bases; bases with no gene match: 6. Germline CDR1 is SNHLY and CDR2 is FYNNEI. The CDR3 region has the DNA TGTGCCAGCAGTGGAAGGACAGGGGGCAGGGAGACCCAGTACTTC. Translation: CASSGRTGGRETQYF.

This clonotype has ten or more counts. This chain links TRBV10-3 with TRBJ2-3; no clear D. Deletions cut 0 bases from V and 0 bases from J, with 7 bases between. Germline-derived CDR1 and CDR2 are ENHRY and SYGVKD. The CDR3 runs to 15 residues. The CDR3 spells CAISESTTSTDTQYF. In DNA form, the CDR3 reads TGTGCCATCAGTGAGTCGACCACTAGCACAGATACGCAGTATTTT.

This clonotype was seen a handful of times. The chain uses TRBV20-1 and TRBJ2-3; weak D call: TRBD2 (6 bases). CDR1 and CDR2 from the germline V gene are DFQATT and SNEGSKA (reference sequence). This CDR3 is built from 12 residues. Deletions cut 2 bases from V and 5 bases from J, with 8 bases between. The DNA of the CDR3 is TGCAGTGCTAGACGGAGGGAAGATACGCAGTATTTT. This sequence encodes CSARRREDTQYF.

The CDR3 bases are TGTGCCAGCAGCTTTAGTTCCAGCGGGAGTCTTTACGAGCAGTACTTC. Protein: CASSFSSSGSLYEQYF. This chain joins TRBV11-2 and TRBJ2-5; the match to TRBD2 covers 8 bases. The end of the DNA fits TRBJ2-7 better, so the J call may be wrong. Germline values: CDR1 SGHAT, CDR2 FQNNGV. The length of the CDR3 is 16 residues.

Ten or more counts support this clonotype. The chain carries TRBV7-9 and TRBJ2-5; 8 bases are shared with TRBD2. The V gene's germline CDR1 is SEHNR and CDR2 FQNEAQ (reference sequence). The CDR3 is made up of 15 amino acids. The V segment lost 2 bases and the J segment 2 bases; nucleotides outside the gene matches: 4. This CDR3 reads CASSLLSSGQETQYF. The CDR3 region has the DNA TGTGCCAGCAGCTTACTGTCTAGCGGGCAAGAGACCCAGTACTTC.

In its sample, this clonotype was seen a few times. This chain uses TRBV9 with TRBJ2-1; D is unresolved. This CDR3 comprises 13 residues. The V and J ends lost 2 bases and 8 bases respectively, with 11 bases between them. Germline V gene data show CDR1 as SGDLS and CDR2 as YYNGEE. CDR3 sequence: CASSVAPEHEQFF. The CDR3 DNA reads TGTGCCAGCAGCGTTGCTCCCGAGCATGAGCAGTTCTTC. The variable domain in full, with the rest retrieved from reference TRBV9 and TRBJ2-1, is DSGVTQTPKHLITATGQRVTLRCSPRSGDLSVYWYQQSLDQGLQFLIQYYNGEERAKGNILERFSAQQFPDLHSELNLSSLELGDSALYFCASSVAPEHEQFFGPGTRLTVL.

The chain employs TRBV20-1 and TRBJ2-5; 8 nucleotides align to TRBD2. The J call could be wrong; TRBJ2-7 is a better fit for the DNA end. This CDR3 comprises 13 residues. Germline V gene sequence: CDR1 DFQATT, CDR2 SNEGSKA (reference sequence). This CDR3 reads CSASGGADYEQYF. The CDR3 DNA is TGCAGTGCTAGCGGGGGGGCCGACTACGAGCAGTACTTC.

The gene calls are TRBV7-2 and TRBJ2-7; 9 bases fit TRBD2. V lost 4 bases to trimming and J lost 2 bases; unmatched junction nucleotides: 6. The CDR3 contains 15 residues. Germline V gene sequence: CDR1 SGHTA, CDR2 FQGNSA. The CDR3 DNA follows: TGTGCCAGCAGCTATATAGCGGGAGCGACCTACGAGCAGTACTTC. This encodes CASSYIAGATYEQYF.

The rearrangement joins TRBV12-3 or TRBV12-4 to TRBJ2-2, with unresolved D. Trimming cost V 5 bases and J 5 bases, with 15 bases left between them. The CDR3 consists of 15 residues. Written as DNA, the CDR3 is TGTGCCAGCAGTGTTATAGCTGCCCGGACCGGGGAGCTGTTTTTT. Its protein is CASSVIAARTGELFF.

The CDR3 region is CASSLLTGHSGNTIYF. CDR3 nucleotides: TGTGCCAGCAGTCTGCTGACAGGGCACTCTGGAAACACCATATATTTT. The chain carries TRBV12-3 or TRBV12-4 and TRBJ1-3, with 7 bases matching TRBD1. This CDR3 contains 16 residues. Trimming at V came to 5 bases and at J to 0 bases, leaving 7 bases not matched to a gene.

This clonotype was seen a few times. DNA for the CDR3: TGTGCCAGCTCACCAGTCGCCGAAGAGACCCAGTACTTC. As protein: CASSPVAEETQYF. The chain joins TRBV18 to TRBJ2-5; no firm D call. V shed 2 bases and J shed 3 bases, with 7 bases lying between them. The V gene's germline CDR1 is KGHSH and CDR2 LQKENI. The CDR3 is made up of 13 amino acids.

This clonotype was picked up a small number of times. The chain uses TRBV10-3 and TRBJ2-5, with a tentative D call TRBD2 (6 bases). The better agreement between TRBJ2-1 and the DNA end casts doubt on the J call. The V gene's germline CDR1 is ENHRY and CDR2 SYGVKD. This CDR3 is 12 amino acids long. Here the CDR3 DNA reads TGTGCCATCAGTGAGGGGCGGGGTGAGCAGTTCTTC. It specifies CAISEGRGEQFF.

The rearrangement links TRBV28 to TRBJ2-5; TRBD2 matches 10 bases. This CDR3 is 16 amino acids long. Germline V CDR1 and CDR2: MDHEN, SYDVKM. V lost 6 bases, J lost 0 bases, and 7 bases stayed unmatched. The CDR3 DNA reads as TGTGCCAGCAGCCCTAGCGGGAGTGGCAACCAAGAGACCCAGTACTTC. This encodes CASSPSGSGNQETQYF.

The J gene is TRBJ1-2, the V gene TRBV11-2; TRBD1 matches at 11 bases. This CDR3 comprises 13 residues. J lost 8 bases, V lost 6 bases, and 5 bases had no gene match. Per the germline V gene, CDR1 is SGHAT and CDR2 is FQNNGV. CDR3 bases: TGTGCCAGCAGGCCGGGGACAGGGGGAGGCTACACCTTC. The encoded protein is CASRPGTGGGYTF.

This clonotype was seen only a few times. V and J are TRBV6-1 and TRBJ1-5; D unresolved. The CDR3 has 14 residues. V shed 3 bases and J shed 1 base, with 7 bases lying between them. Germline V gene data show CDR1 as MNHNS and CDR2 as SASEGT. The CDR3 DNA follows: TGTGCCAGCAGTGAGAATGGAAGCAATCAGCCCCAGCATTTT. As protein: CASSENGSNQPQHF.

This clonotype was detected ten times or more. The J gene is TRBJ1-2, the V gene TRBV6-2 or TRBV6-3; D is perhaps TRBD1 (6 bases). Germline CDR1 is MNHEY and CDR2 is SVGEGT. Deletions cut 8 bases from V and 4 bases from J, with 11 bases between. The CDR3 runs to 12 residues. The CDR3 DNA is TGTGCCAGCTCGACAGGAGGCTATGGCTACACCTTC. Amino acids: CASSTGGYGYTF.

This clonotype was detected only a few times. The chain employs TRBV12-3 or TRBV12-4 and TRBJ2-2; 11 bases agree with TRBD2. Trimming removed 7 bases from V and 5 bases from J; junction bases left unmatched: 3. There are 14 residues in the CDR3. CDR3 amino acids: CASMLAGGTGELFF. Here the CDR3 DNA reads TGTGCCAGCATGCTAGCGGGGGGTACCGGGGAGCTGTTTTTT.

The V call is TRBV4-1, the J call TRBJ1-6; D gene ambiguous. Germline values: CDR1 MGHRA, CDR2 YSYEKL. The CDR3 sequence is 17 residues long. Trimming shortened V by 1 base and J by 2 bases, and 12 bases separated the two germline ends. This chain's CDR3 is CASSQVRPEAYNSPLHF. CDR3 DNA: TGCGCCAGCAGCCAAGTCAGACCCGAGGCCTATAATTCACCCCTCCACTTT.

This clonotype was observed once. One end of the junction is discordant with germline, which a read error may explain. The chain couples TRBV5-1 to TRBJ2-5; 10 positions match TRBD2. Looked up from germline, CDR1 is SGHRS and CDR2 is YFSETQ. The CDR3 contains 14 residues. The CDR3 bases are TGTGCCAGCAGCTTCTCGACTAGCGGGGAGACCCAGTACTTC. Protein product: CASSFSTSGETQYF.